The 18 T cell receptor beta chains in this list originate from one sample, sequenced in a study of T-cell reconstitution after alpha-beta-depleted transplantation in children. Construction of the TCRbeta library involved unique molecular identifiers. TCRdb re-analysed the PCR reads in MiXCR, keeping a single row per CDR3 protein. The sample lists about 210,000 distinct CDR3 sequences; under 20% were seen once. The sequenced sample was PBMCs, mostly from graft donor cells, obtained 360 days after TCRalphabeta/CD19-depleted stem cell transplant. Receptors originate from a male patient between 2 and 15 years old who had a stem cell transplant for acute lymphoblastic leukemia, so the T cells may come from the graft donor.

The chain links TRBV10-2 to TRBJ1-1; D remains ambiguous. Looked up from germline, CDR1 is WSHSY and CDR2 is SAAADI. Trimming removed 2 bases from V and 14 bases from J, with 12 bases in between. The CDR3 is 11 amino acids. The CDR3 nucleotides are TGCGCCAGCAGTGAGGGGCAGTCTGGGTTCTTT. It codes for CASSEGQSGFF.

This clonotype was seen only a few times. The rearrangement links TRBV12-3 or TRBV12-4 to TRBJ2-1; 7 bases fit TRBD2. The V gene end was trimmed by 4 bases and the J gene end by 5 bases; junction bases not matched to a gene: 11. The CDR3 totals 16 residues. The DNA of the CDR3 is TGTGCCAGCAGTTCGAGTTGGGGGGGGAGTAACAATGAGCAGTTCTTC. This gives the protein CASSSSWGGSNNEQFF.

This chain uses TRBV10-3 with TRBJ1-1; 7 positions agree with TRBD1. The CDR3 sequence is 15 residues long. Germline CDR1 and CDR2: ENHRY and SYGVKD. The trim removed 8 bases at V and 1 base at J, leaving 10 bases unmatched. CDR3 amino acids: CAIRDSLRRNTEAFF. The CDR3 bases are TGTGCCATCCGGGACAGCTTAAGAAGGAACACTGAAGCTTTCTTT.

This clonotype was recorded only once. The chain couples TRBV5-1 to TRBJ2-5; D possibly corresponds to TRBD2 (6 bases). The CDR3 is made up of 14 amino acids. V was pared by 1 base and J by 2 bases, with 9 bases between. Germline V lookup: CDR1 SGHRS, CDR2 YFSETQ. The CDR3 loop reads CASSLTGTQETQYF. CDR3 DNA: TGCGCCAGCAGCTTGACGGGGACTCAAGAGACCCAGTACTTC.

This clonotype showed up just a few times. This CDR3 is CASSFPGTRDEQFF. The CDR3 DNA follows: TGCGCCAGCAGCTTCCCCGGGACTAGGGATGAGCAGTTCTTC. This sequence joins TRBV5-1 and TRBJ2-1; 8 bases map to TRBD2. This CDR3 contains 14 residues. Germline V gene lookup returns CDR1 SGHRS and CDR2 YFSETQ. V gave up 2 bases and J gave up 8 bases; unmatched junction bases: 6.

In this sample, this clonotype turned up many times. The J gene is TRBJ2-5, the V gene TRBV5-1; a weak D match, TRBD1 (6 bases). Trimming pared 1 base from V and 5 bases from J, leaving 9 bases between. CDR3 size: 13 residues. Germline CDR1 and CDR2: SGHRS and YFSETQ. The CDR3 here is CASSLSGVETQYF. The CDR3 nucleotides read TGCGCCAGCAGCTTGTCAGGGGTTGAGACCCAGTACTTC.

The chain employs TRBV27 and TRBJ2-1, with 8 bases matching TRBD2. V shed 4 bases and J 5 bases; nucleotides not matched to a gene: 10. The CDR3 consists of 16 residues. Germline V CDR1 and CDR2: MNHEY, SMNVEV (reference sequence). CDR3 bases: TGTGCCAGCAGTTCTCGGGGGGGGGGTGAGGACAATGAGCAGTTCTTC. The encoded protein is CASSSRGGGEDNEQFF.

Ten or more counts support this clonotype. This chain connects TRBV9 to TRBJ2-7; 7 bases are shared with TRBD2. The CDR3 has 16 amino acids. In germline, CDR1 is SGDLS, CDR2 YYNGEE. J gave up 1 base and V 0 bases, and 7 bases lay outside the gene matches. CDR3 nucleotides: TGTGCCAGCAGCGTAGCCCTAGCGGACCCTTCCTACGAGCAGTACTTC. Amino acid sequence: CASSVALADPSYEQYF.

This clonotype came up a few times. The CDR3 loop is CASSFGQGEETQYF. The CDR3 bases are TGCGCCAGCAGCTTTGGACAGGGGGAAGAGACCCAGTACTTC. The chain uses TRBV5-1 and TRBJ2-5, with TRBD1 matching over 10 bases. CDR1 is SGHRS, CDR2 YFSETQ, per germline. Trimming cost V 2 bases and J 3 bases; bases outside gene matches: 1. CDR3 length equals 14 residues.

This clonotype was detected ten times or more. The CDR3 region is CATSDLRAPGELFF. DNA of the CDR3: TGTGCCACCAGTGACTTAAGGGCGCCCGGGGAGCTGTTTTTT. The chain couples TRBV24-1 to TRBJ2-2; D call uncertain. V lost 4 bases and J 6 bases, leaving 11 bases between the germline ends. Germline lookup yields CDR1 KGHDR and CDR2 SFDVKD. The CDR3 has 14 residues.

This clonotype was observed at least ten times. The chain recombines TRBV12-3 or TRBV12-4 with TRBJ1-1, with D possibly matching TRBD1 (6 bases). V was clipped by 8 bases and J by 2 bases, with 15 bases between them. The CDR3 loop spans 14 amino acids. The CDR3 DNA reads as TGTGCCAGCGCTTGGGGCAGGGGTAACACTGAAGCTTTCTTT. This translates into CASAWGRGNTEAFF.

J is TRBJ2-7 and V is TRBV18; maybe TRBD1 (5 bases). Per germline, CDR1 KGHSH and CDR2 LQKENI. The germline V and J ends were trimmed by 3 bases and 4 bases, with 16 bases remaining between them. The CDR3 totals 15 residues. The CDR3: CASSPDTLSPYEQYF. In DNA, the CDR3 is TGTGCCAGCTCACCGGACACCCTTTCGCCGTACGAGCAGTACTTC. Full variable domain (remainder filled in from reference TRBV18 and TRBJ2-7): NAGVMQNPRHLVRRRGQEARLRCSPMKGHSHVYWYRQLPEEGLKFMVYLQKENIIDESGMPKERFSAEFPKEGPSILRIQQVVRGDSAAYFCASSPDTLSPYEQYFGPGTRLTVT.

This clonotype was seen more than once but under ten times. This chain links TRBV7-2 with TRBJ2-1, with D hard to call. Per the germline V gene, CDR1 is SGHTA and CDR2 is FQGNSA. The CDR3 loop spans 14 amino acids. V lost 3 bases and J lost 5, with 11 bases in between. Here the CDR3 reads CASSFSAFNNEQFF. The CDR3 DNA is TGTGCCAGCAGCTTCAGCGCATTCAACAATGAGCAGTTCTTC.

The V call is TRBV12-3 or TRBV12-4, the J call TRBJ2-3, with D possibly being TRBD2 (5 bases). V lost 7 bases and J lost 6, with 11 bases in between. This CDR3 contains 12 residues. Written as DNA, the CDR3 is TGTGCCAGCACCTTGCGCGGGGATACGCAGTATTTT. It encodes CASTLRGDTQYF.

This clonotype was counted a few times. The genes are TRBV5-1 and TRBJ2-7, with 8 nucleotides matching TRBD2. The CDR3 spans 14 residues. CDR1 is SGHRS, CDR2 YFSETQ, per germline. Trimming cost V 2 bases and J 6 bases; bases outside gene matches: 7. In DNA form, the CDR3 reads TGCGCCAGCAGCTTAGCGGGAGAATCGGCCGAGCAGTACTTC. This codes for CASSLAGESAEQYF.

The table lists this clonotype with a few counts. The rearrangement uses TRBV12-3 or TRBV12-4 and TRBJ2-5; D is unresolved. This CDR3 has 13 residues. V was clipped by 2 bases and J by 3 bases, with 7 bases between them. CDR3 region: CASSLSPEETQYF. The CDR3 nucleotides are TGTGCCAGCAGTTTAAGCCCTGAAGAGACCCAGTACTTC.

The V gene is TRBV27, the J gene TRBJ2-7; D remains ambiguous. The germline CDR1 and CDR2 sequences are MNHEY and SMNVEV (reference sequence). V lost 3 bases to trimming and J lost 0 bases, with 12 bases between them. The CDR3 is 15 amino acids. CDR3 sequence: CASSFGGDDSYEQYF. In DNA form, the CDR3 reads TGTGCCAGCAGTTTTGGTGGCGACGACTCCTACGAGCAGTACTTC.

The V gene is TRBV25-1, the J gene TRBJ2-7; TRBD2 matches at 8 bases. The CDR3 is 13 residues long. J was trimmed by 12 bases and V by 7 bases; bases with no gene match: 14. The germline V gene has CDR1 MGHDK and CDR2 SYGVNS. The CDR3 here is CASTPPGGGSTYF. DNA for the CDR3: TGTGCCAGCACTCCACCGGGGGGGGGATCGACGTACTTC.